Listed below are T cell receptor beta chains from one sample, sequenced in a study of metastatic and nonmetastatic thyroid tumors. TCRdb called clones again from the PCR reads with MiXCR. The sample records about 16,000 clones, 30% to 35% being singletons. Sequenced input: blood. The source is a female donor with papillary thyroid cancer or a benign thyroid nodule (not recorded which). Some clones in this sample may be carry-over from other donors' samples. Each CDR3 is given with its conserved first and last residue. Each record gives: clone size, D gene, J gene, V gene, CDR3 protein, CDR3 DNA. The D gene is left open where the match is weak. Clone size, where shown, is once, few, many, or a class for clones that have expanded.

>medium-sized|.|TRBJ1-5|TRBV2
CASRPGPGNQPQHF
TGTGCCAGCAGACCGGGACCTGGCAATCAGCCCCAGCATTTT
>few|.|TRBJ1-2|TRBV19
CASNTRTYGYTF
TGTGCCAGTAACACGCGCACCTATGGCTACACCTTC
>.|TRBD1|TRBJ1-2|TRBV20-1
CSAREGEGAAGYTF
TGCAGTGCTAGAGAAGGGGAGGGGGCGGCCGGCTACACCTTC
>.|TRBD1|TRBJ1-5|TRBV20-1
CSARELDRARQPQHF
TGCAGTGCTAGAGAATTAGACAGGGCAAGGCAGCCCCAGCATTTT
>medium-sized|.|TRBJ1-3|TRBV6-5
CASSYSVGDSTGNTIYF
TGTGCCAGCAGTTACTCTGTTGGCGACAGTACTGGAAACACCATATATTTT
>.|.|TRBJ2-7|TRBV3-1
CASSRRLVGLYEQYF
TGTGCCAGCAGCCGCAGACTAGTAGGTTTATACGAGCAGTACTTC
>many|.|TRBJ1-3|TRBV4-3
CASSQNGVTGNTIYF
TGCGCCAGCAGTCAGAACGGGGTTACTGGAAACACCATATATTTT
>medium-sized|TRBD1|TRBJ1-6|TRBV2
CASSRPGQGNYNSPLHF
TGTGCCAGCAGTCGTCCGGGACAGGGCAACTATAATTCACCCCTCCACTTT
>medium-sized|.|TRBJ2-2|TRBV11-3
CASRRDVNTGELFF
TGTGCCAGCAGACGGGACGTCAACACCGGGGAGCTGTTTTTT
>few|TRBD2|TRBJ2-3|TRBV14
CAGSQVWRSAGDQRLTDTQYF
TGTGCCGGCAGCCAAGTGTGGAGATCGGCGGGGGACCAACGACTCACAGATACGCAGTATTTT